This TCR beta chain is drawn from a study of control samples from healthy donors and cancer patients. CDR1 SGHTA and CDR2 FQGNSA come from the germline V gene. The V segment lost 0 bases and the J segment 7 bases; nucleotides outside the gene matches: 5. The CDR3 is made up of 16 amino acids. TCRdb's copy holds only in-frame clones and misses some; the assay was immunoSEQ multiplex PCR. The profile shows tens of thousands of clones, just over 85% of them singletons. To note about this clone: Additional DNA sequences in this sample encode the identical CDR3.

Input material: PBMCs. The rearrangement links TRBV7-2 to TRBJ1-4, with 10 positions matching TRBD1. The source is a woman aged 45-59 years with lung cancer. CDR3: CASSLARTGGSEKLFF. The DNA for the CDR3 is TGTGCCAGCAGCTTAGCGCGGACAGGGGGGAGTGAAAAACTGTTTTTT.